These 6 T cell receptor beta chains share one sample of origin, sequenced in a study of CD8 T cells in Susac syndrome. RNA totalling roughly 0.5 to 1 ug underwent reverse transcription with random hexamers. TCRdb used MiXCR to reprocess the immunoSEQ multiplex PCR reads, holding one entry per CDR3 protein. The sample carries roughly 300,000 distinct CDR3 sequences, roughly 81% recorded once. The sample taken for sequencing was CD8+ T cells from PBMCs. The receptors stem from a human donor with multiple sclerosis.

The J gene is TRBJ2-7, the V gene TRBV6-5; the match to TRBD1 covers 7 bases. Trimming took 4 bases from V and 6 from J; bases not matched to a gene: 12. CDR1 is MNHEY and CDR2 is SVGAGI in the germline V gene. This CDR3 has 15 residues. For the CDR3, the DNA is TGTGCCAGCAGTTCCTACCCGGGGACAGATTCCGAGCAGTACTTC. It encodes CASSSYPGTDSEQYF.

This clonotype was counted a few times. The chain links TRBV5-1 to TRBJ2-7; TRBD2 matches at 7 bases. Looked up from germline, CDR1 is SGHRS and CDR2 is YFSETQ. This CDR3 is 15 amino acids long. V shed 1 base and J 0 bases; nucleotides not matched to a gene: 4. The chain's CDR3 is CASSLFAGASYEQYF. The CDR3 bases are TGCGCCAGCAGCTTGTTTGCGGGAGCCTCCTACGAGCAGTACTTC.

V gene TRBV24-1 combines with J gene TRBJ2-2; D possibly corresponds to TRBD1 (5 bases). Germline V CDR1 and CDR2: KGHDR, SFDVKD. The CDR3 loop spans 14 amino acids. Between the trimmed V and J ends, which lost 5 bases and 3 bases, there was a span of 9 bases. The CDR3 loop is CATSVPRDTGELFF. In nucleotides, the CDR3 is TGTGCCACCAGTGTTCCCAGGGACACCGGGGAGCTGTTTTTT.

V is TRBV15 and J is TRBJ2-7; D gene unclear. V was clipped by 1 base and J by 2 bases, with 6 bases between them. CDR1 and CDR2 from the germline V gene are LNHNV and YYDKDF (reference sequence). The CDR3 is 13 residues long. CDR3 in amino acids: CATSRVVAYEQYF. For the CDR3, the DNA is TGTGCCACCAGCAGAGTAGTGGCCTACGAGCAGTACTTC.

The chain carries TRBV12-3 or TRBV12-4 and TRBJ2-1; TRBD2 might be the D (5 bases). V lost 1 base to trimming and J lost 6 bases, with 13 bases between them. The CDR3 is 15 residues long. This CDR3 is CASSLGWERSNEQFF. In nucleotides, the CDR3 is TGTGCCAGCAGTTTAGGGTGGGAGAGATCCAATGAGCAGTTCTTC.

This clonotype is a singleton in its sample. The chain joins TRBV19 to TRBJ2-7; D gene unclear. In germline, CDR1 is LNHDA, CDR2 SQIVND (reference sequence). V was trimmed by 5 bases and J by 3 bases, leaving 8 bases between them. The CDR3 extends over 12 amino acids. CDR3 DNA sequence: TGTGCCAGTAGTTCCGACGTCTACGAGCAGTACTTC. Protein sequence: CASSSDVYEQYF.